A single sample gave rise to the 10 T cell receptor beta chains below, sequenced in a study of blood T cell repertoires in COVID-19. Produced via immunoSEQ multiplex PCR; TCRdb's table is partial and in-frame only. The sample gives fewer than 35,000 clones, 75% to 90% of which show up once; around 1.8% is in the top ten. What was sequenced was peripheral blood. All receptors derive from a man aged 50 to 59 with active or convalescent COVID-19.

This clone was seen a few times. The chain has TRBV10-3 and TRBJ2-7, with 8 bases lining up with TRBD2. CDR1 and CDR2 (germline): ENHRY, SYGVKD. V lost 4 bases, J lost 0 bases, and 8 bases stayed unmatched. The CDR3 is 16 amino acids. The CDR3 sequence: CAISGISGGSSYEQYF. The CDR3 bases are TGTGCCATCAGTGGGATAAGCGGGGGAAGCTCCTACGAGCAGTACTTC.

This clone is judged medium-sized. This chain connects TRBV19 to TRBJ1-1; tentative D call: TRBD1 (6 bases). The germline CDR1 and CDR2 sequences are LNHDA and SQIVND (reference sequence). V shed 5 bases and J shed 8 bases, with 9 bases lying between them. The CDR3 spans 11 residues. In DNA form, the CDR3 reads TGTGCCAGTAGTCCAGGGGCAGAAGCTTTCTTT. Its protein product is CASSPGAEAFF.

This chain uses TRBV7-2 with TRBJ2-7; 10 nucleotides line up with TRBD1. The junction had 3 bases not matched to a gene; V was cut back by 0 bases and J by 4 bases. Germline values: CDR1 SGHTA, CDR2 FQGNSA. The CDR3 is 15 residues long. The CDR3 loop is CASSLAPGQGYEQYF. In nucleotides, the CDR3 is TGTGCCAGCAGCTTAGCTCCGGGACAGGGGTACGAGCAGTACTTC.

As DNA, the CDR3 is TGTGCCAGCAGCGTAGATCAGGGTCCCGGGGAGCTGTTTTTT. This gives the protein CASSVDQGPGELFF. The chain employs TRBV9 and TRBJ2-2; D is possibly TRBD1 (5 bases). The V end lost 0 bases, the J end lost 6 bases, and 9 bases lay between the germline ends. This CDR3 contains 14 residues. CDR1 and CDR2 from the germline V gene are SGDLS and YYNGEE.

The gene calls are TRBV6-5 and TRBJ2-5, with no clear D. The CDR3 contains 11 residues. V was shortened by 10 bases and J by 7 bases, with 13 bases between the two germline ends. Per the germline V gene, CDR1 is MNHEY and CDR2 is SVGAGI. This CDR3 reads CATALRGTQYF. Here the CDR3 DNA reads TGTGCCACAGCACTCAGAGGGACCCAGTACTTC.

The rearrangement joins TRBV6-1 to TRBJ2-5; TRBD2 matches at 8 bases. The CDR3 is made up of 15 amino acids. The V and J ends lost 1 base and 0 bases, in that order; junction bases with no gene match: 1. In germline, CDR1 is MNHNS, CDR2 SASEGT. The CDR3 sequence: CASSEGGGYQETQYF. The DNA for the CDR3 is TGTGCCAGCAGTGAAGGCGGGGGGTACCAAGAGACCCAGTACTTC.

This clone was counted between two and nine times. The genes are TRBV19 and TRBJ2-1; the match to TRBD2 covers 14 bases. The CDR3 consists of 16 residues. Trimming removed 6 bases from V and 7 bases from J; junction bases left unmatched: 8. CDR1 is LNHDA, CDR2 SQIVND, per germline (reference sequence). The CDR3 coding sequence is TGTGCCAGTAGCGGGGGGACTAGCGGGAGCGGGAATGAGCAGTTCTTC. This encodes CASSGGTSGSGNEQFF.

The chain recombines TRBV29-1 with TRBJ2-7, with 7 bases that match TRBD1. The V gene end was trimmed by 1 base and the J gene end by 4 bases; junction bases not matched to a gene: 31. The germline V gene has CDR1 SQVTM and CDR2 ANQGSEA. This CDR3 is 22 amino acids long. The CDR3 DNA reads as TGCAGCGTTGAAGCTTTCTCTCCCCTGACAGGGTCAGATCCAAATATCCCTTACGAGCAGTACTTC. This encodes CSVEAFSPLTGSDPNIPYEQYF.

This clone was seen a few times. The chain has TRBV5-6 and TRBJ1-2; 9 nucleotides align to TRBD1. V was clipped by 6 bases and J by 5 bases; unmatched bases: 14. This CDR3 is 16 amino acids long. The V gene's germline CDR1 is SGHDT and CDR2 YYEEEE. The CDR3 DNA reads as TGTGCCAGCACCACTCCCCGGACAGGGGTTGTTTATGGCTACACCTTC. It specifies CASTTPRTGVVYGYTF.

V usage is TRBV10-3 and J usage is TRBJ2-7, with TRBD1 matching over 8 bases. V shed 7 bases and J 0 bases; nucleotides not matched to a gene: 5. CDR3 length: 14 residues. Germline V gene sequence: CDR1 ENHRY, CDR2 SYGVKD. Here the CDR3 reads CAITQTGDSYEQYF. CDR3 nucleotides: TGTGCCATCACCCAGACAGGGGACTCCTACGAGCAGTACTTC.